These T cell receptor beta chains were read from a single sample in a study of control samples from healthy donors and cancer patients. TCRdb's table, derived via immunoSEQ multiplex PCR, lists solely in-frame clones and lacks some. The data show under 60,000 clones, over 90% seen once. What was sequenced was PBMCs. Every receptor here comes from a woman aged 45-59 years with head and neck cancer. Both conserved end residues are part of each CDR3.

TRBV18	TRBJ2-4	CASSPDSWDIQYF
TRBV20-1	TRBJ1-2	CSAEGGGYTF
TRBV5-1	TRBJ1-1	CASSPDPLNTEAFF
TRBV2	TRBJ2-1	CASSGQGVDEQFF
TRBV5-4	TRBJ2-5	CASSSGVGETQYF
TRBV11-2	TRBJ2-7	CASSPRLAGGNEQYF
TRBV2	TRBJ1-1	CASRDNVNTEAFF
TRBV3-1/TRBV3-2	TRBJ2-3	CASSQLAGLTNTDTQYF
TRBV2	TRBJ2-3	CASSVTGLAGEDTQYF
TRBV18	TRBJ1-1	CASSGVVDTEAFF
TRBV9	TRBJ2-1	CASSVVQGNEQFF
TRBV7-2	TRBJ1-2	CASSLSVRGGPYYGYTF
TRBV2	TRBJ1-5	CASSGQGGQPQHF
TRBV7-2	TRBJ1-1	CASSLVGGADHTEAFF
TRBV19	TRBJ2-3	CASSPGTPGDTQYF
TRBV24-1	TRBJ2-1	CATSPASGSESEQFF
TRBV9	TRBJ2-2	CASSPGPGELFF
TRBV5-6	TRBJ1-5	CASTLTGAEQPQHF
TRBV5-6	TRBJ2-5	CASSSSPWYQETQYF
TRBV4-2	TRBJ2-4	CASSLGTSGRVDIQYF
TRBV27	TRBJ1-1	CASSPLSTGRRTEAFF
TRBV6-5	TRBJ2-5	CASSSYRETQYF